Reported below is one T cell receptor (beta chain). These data belong to a study of blood T cell repertoires in COVID-19. Overall study context: Researchers got acute and convalescent COVID-19 samples from the United States, Italy and Spain. PBMCs, B-cell-depleted T cells, or T cells provided the cDNA or gDNA that made up the material.

CDR3 length equals 13 residues. V shed 6 bases and J shed 1 base, with 9 bases lying between them. In the study's own analysis: It was from reference gene primer amplification that nucleated cell counts were estimated. TCRdb keeps only in-frame clones here, not all; method: immunoSEQ multiplex PCR. D and trimming were read from the DNA, whereas the V and J calls and clone size are those reported in that table. The sample holds about 81,000 clones, approximately 80% seen once. The chain carries TRBV12-3 or TRBV12-4 and TRBJ1-2, with D possibly TRBD1 on 5 matching bases. The sequencing input was peripheral blood. The source is a human donor in a cohort sampled during active COVID-19. CDR3: CASRRTFNYGYTF. The CDR3, as DNA: TGTGCCAGCAGGCGGACATTTAACTATGGCTACACCTTC.